This T cell receptor beta chain was recovered during a study of blood T cell repertoires in COVID-19. About the research overall: The origin of the acute and convalescent COVID-19 samples was the United States, Italy and Spain. The cDNA or gDNA used as material had been derived from T cells, B-cell-depleted T cells, or PBMCs.

As handled by the study authors: From reference gene primer amplification, estimates of nucleated cell counts were derived. Produced via immunoSEQ multiplex PCR; TCRdb's table is partial and in-frame only. The DNA was the basis for D and trimming; V, J and clone size are from that table. Among about 180,000 clones, more than 70% were seen once, and the ten largest hold about 20%. V was trimmed by 0 bases and J by 6 bases, leaving 10 bases between them. This CDR3 is built from 14 residues. The V gene's germline CDR1 is SGDLS and CDR2 YYNGEE. The rearrangement joins TRBV9 to TRBJ2-1; D remains ambiguous. Sequenced sample: peripheral blood. The receptor comes from a person between 70 and 80 years old with COVID-19, enrolled during active disease. CDR3 sequence (DNA): TGTGCCAGCAGCGTAGGTTTAGAGTCCAATGAGCAGTTCTTC. Encoded protein: CASSVGLESNEQFF.